Below, 31 T cell receptor beta chains from the same sample are listed, as sequenced in a study of OX40 agonist ivuxolimab in advanced cancers. Here immunoSEQ multiplex PCR was the method, and the copy in TCRdb shows in-frame clones only, minus some. The sample carries 30,000 to 35,000 clones, less than 90% recorded once. Material: CD4+ or CD8+ T cells sorted from blood, obtained in a trial of the OX40 agonist ivuxolimab. Every receptor here comes from an adult with an advanced solid tumor such as melanoma, head and neck, liver or kidney cancer.

V and J are TRBV6-6 and TRBJ1-6; 7 bases are shared with TRBD1. J was trimmed by 14 bases and V by 7 bases; bases with no gene match: 20. This CDR3 contains 16 residues. The V gene's germline CDR1 is MNHNY and CDR2 SVGAGI (reference sequence). The CDR3 bases are TGTGCCAGCACCACGCCCCGTCGGGACAGACCCTTGGCCCTCCACTTT. This gives the protein CASTTPRRDRPLALHF.

This clone showed up just a few times. The chain couples TRBV19 to TRBJ1-5; 8 positions agree with TRBD1. This CDR3 has 15 residues. J gave up 4 bases and V 3 bases, and 5 bases lay outside the gene matches. Germline CDR1 LNHDA, CDR2 SQIVND (reference sequence). As DNA, the CDR3 is TGTGCCAGTAGTATTGGCAGGGGGCTTAATCAGCCCCAGCATTTT. Amino acids: CASSIGRGLNQPQHF.

The chain uses TRBV28 and TRBJ2-3; 7 bases are a match to TRBD1. J lost 3 bases, V lost 2 bases, and 8 bases had no gene match. Germline assignment: CDR1 MDHEN and CDR2 SYDVKM. This CDR3 has 16 amino acids. The CDR3 reads CASSLRQGVRTDTQYF. Here the CDR3 DNA reads TGTGCCAGCAGTTTACGACAGGGAGTAAGGACAGATACGCAGTATTTT.

The V call is TRBV9, the J call TRBJ2-5; tentative D call: TRBD2 (7 bases). The CDR3 is 16 amino acids. Germline V gene lookup returns CDR1 SGDLS and CDR2 YYNGEE. Trimming removed 1 base from V and 5 bases from J, with 18 bases in between. The CDR3 coding sequence is TGTGCCAGCAGCGTAAGGGGGGGAGGCAGTATTGAGACCCAGTACTTC. Encoded protein: CASSVRGGGSIETQYF.

The chain carries TRBV9 and TRBJ2-7; D call uncertain. Germline values: CDR1 SGDLS, CDR2 YYNGEE. The CDR3 spans 13 residues. Trimming took off 3 bases at V and 0 bases at J, with 7 bases between the two ends. Written as DNA, the CDR3 is TGTGCCAGCAGCGCCTGGGACTCCTACGAGCAGTACTTC. This translates into CASSAWDSYEQYF.

This clone was observed a handful of times. V usage is TRBV12-5 and J usage is TRBJ1-3, with D perhaps matching TRBD1 (5 bases). Trimming shortened V by 0 bases and J by 0 bases, and 12 bases separated the two germline ends. The CDR3 sequence is 17 residues long. Germline V lookup: CDR1 LGHNT, CDR2 FRNRAP. The CDR3 sequence: CASGLVSGLISGNTIYF. Written as DNA, the CDR3 is TGTGCTAGTGGTTTGGTATCGGGACTGATCTCTGGAAACACCATATATTTT.

The gene calls are TRBV6-5 and TRBJ1-1, with a weak D call TRBD1 (6 bases). With 0 bases removed from V and 4 bases from J, the gap between germline ends came to 15 bases. The CDR3 sequence is 16 residues long. CDR1 is MNHEY and CDR2 is SVGAGI in the germline V gene. In DNA, the CDR3 is TGTGCCAGCAGTTACTCGAAAGGGGGAGCGGGCACTGAAGCTTTCTTT. Its translation is CASSYSKGGAGTEAFF.

The chain combines TRBV11-2 with TRBJ2-2; 12 nucleotides align to TRBD2. With V trimmed by 5 bases and J by 5 bases, 3 bases remained unmatched. CDR1 and CDR2 (germline): SGHAT, FQNNGV. CDR3 length: 15 amino acids. CDR3 nucleotide sequence: TGTGCCAGCAGCCACGGACTAGCGGGAACCGGGGAGCTGTTTTTT. The encoded protein is CASSHGLAGTGELFF.

The V call is TRBV2, the J call TRBJ1-6; D might be TRBD1 (5 bases). The CDR3 is 16 residues long. V lost 3 bases, J lost 0 bases, and 9 bases lay in between. Per the germline V gene, CDR1 is SNHLY and CDR2 is FYNNEI. The CDR3 protein is CASSDRASSYNSPLHF. CDR3 bases: TGTGCCAGCAGTGACAGGGCCAGCTCCTATAATTCACCCCTCCACTTT.

The gene calls are TRBV6-9 and TRBJ2-5; D call uncertain. The CDR3 length is 15 residues. The V gene lost 4 bases and the J gene lost 5 bases, with 17 bases spanning the gap. CDR1 and CDR2 from the germline V gene are MNHGY and SVAAGI. The CDR3 DNA reads as TGTGCCAGCAGTTGTACGGGCACTGCAAAGGAGACCCAGTACTTC. It is translated as CASSCTGTAKETQYF.

The V call is TRBV28, the J call TRBJ2-5, with no clear D. There are 12 residues in the CDR3. Germline CDR1 MDHEN, CDR2 SYDVKM. Trimming stripped 11 bases from V and 2 bases from J, with 12 bases between. The CDR3 coding sequence is TGTGCCCTCCCAGGCCTACAAGAGACCCAGTACTTC. This gives the protein CALPGLQETQYF.

The chain links TRBV7-2 to TRBJ2-1; TRBD2 matches 14 bases. V trimming: 5 bases; J trimming: 7 bases; junction bases outside the gene matches: 7. CDR3 length: 16 residues. Germline V gives CDR1 SGHTA, CDR2 FQGNSA. The CDR3 here is CASSLLRTSGGNEQFF. CDR3 DNA: TGTGCCAGCAGCCTGCTCCGGACTAGCGGGGGGAATGAGCAGTTCTTC.

This chain uses TRBV28 with TRBJ2-3; 7 bases agree with TRBD1. The CDR3 contains 18 residues. The V segment lost 4 bases and the J segment 4 bases; nucleotides outside the gene matches: 17. Germline V gene data show CDR1 as MDHEN and CDR2 as SYDVKM. The CDR3 region is CASSSRGWSSDRADTQYF. CDR3 coding DNA: TGTGCCAGCAGTTCCAGGGGGTGGAGTTCGGATCGCGCAGATACGCAGTATTTT. Drawing the rest from reference TRBV28 and TRBJ2-3, the complete variable domain is DVKVTQSSRYLVKRTGEKVFLECVQDMDHENMFWYRQDPGLGLRLIYFSYDVKMKEKGDIPEGYSVSREKKERFSLILESASTNQTSMYLCASSSRGWSSDRADTQYFGPGTRLTVL.

This clone is a singleton in its sample. The genes are TRBV5-1 and TRBJ2-6, with unresolved D. There are 15 residues in the CDR3. V lost 3 bases and J lost 0, with 7 bases in between. Germline assignment: CDR1 SGHRS and CDR2 YFSETQ. The CDR3 DNA reads TGCGCCAGCAGCTGGGCCGTCTCTGGGGCCAACGTCCTGACTTTC. This sequence encodes CASSWAVSGANVLTF.

DNA of the CDR3: TGCGCCAGCAGCTTGGGGGCACCTCCCGAGACCCAGTACTTC. Translation gives CASSLGAPPETQYF. The rearrangement links TRBV5-1 to TRBJ2-5; no reliable D call. Germline V CDR1 and CDR2: SGHRS, YFSETQ. The CDR3 spans 14 residues. Trimming cost V 0 bases and J 5 bases, with 11 bases left between them. Full variable domain (remainder filled in from reference TRBV5-1 and TRBJ2-5): KAGVTQTPRYLIKTRGQQVTLSCSPISGHRSVSWYQQTPGQGLQFLFEYFSETQRNKGNFPGRFSGRQFSNSRSEMNVSTLELGDSALYLCASSLGAPPETQYFGPGTRLLVL.

CDR3 in amino acids: CASSRSGGDNEQFF. DNA of the CDR3: TGCGCCAGCAGCCGTAGCGGGGGAGACAATGAGCAGTTCTTC. The chain is built from TRBV4-1 and TRBJ2-1, with 9 positions matching TRBD2. The CDR3 sequence is 14 residues long. V lost 4 bases to trimming and J lost 5 bases; unmatched junction nucleotides: 3. Per germline, CDR1 MGHRA and CDR2 YSYEKL.

The V call is TRBV2, the J call TRBJ2-5; TRBD1 might be the D (8 bases). Looked up from germline, CDR1 is SNHLY and CDR2 is FYNNEI. The CDR3 length is 15 residues. Trimming left V 2 bases short and J 1 base short, with 11 bases between. The CDR3 protein is CASSENRGGQETQYF. For the CDR3, the DNA is TGTGCCAGCAGTGAAAACAGGGGGGGCCAAGAGACCCAGTACTTC.

The rearrangement links TRBV5-4 to TRBJ2-7; 8 nucleotides line up with TRBD1. The length of the CDR3 is 13 residues. The trim removed 4 bases at V and 3 bases at J, leaving 3 bases unmatched. CDR1 and CDR2 (germline): SGHNT, YYREEE (reference sequence). This CDR3 reads CASSRDRNYEQYF. DNA of the CDR3: TGTGCCAGCAGCCGGGACAGGAACTACGAGCAGTACTTC. The whole variable domain, remainder taken from reference TRBV5-4 and TRBJ2-7, is ETGVTQSPTHLIKTRGQQVTLRCSSQSGHNTVSWYQQALGQGPQFIFQYYREEENGRGNFPPRFSGLQFPNYSSELNVNALELDDSALYLCASSRDRNYEQYFGPGTRLTVT.

The chain employs TRBV7-8 and TRBJ1-2, with TRBD1 matching over 8 bases. Germline loops: CDR1 SGHVS, CDR2 FQNEAQ. This CDR3 contains 18 residues. V trimming: 4 bases; J trimming: 2 bases; junction bases outside the gene matches: 15. The CDR3 DNA sequence: TGTGCCAGCAGCTCCACAGGGGGTTCTTACACTTCAAACTATGGCTACACCTTC. Translated: CASSSTGGSYTSNYGYTF. Filled out from reference TRBV7-8 and TRBJ1-2, the complete variable domain reads GAGVSQSPRYKVAKRGQDVALRCDPISGHVSLFWYQQALGQGPEFLTYFQNEAQLDKSGLPSDRFFAERPEGSVSTLKIQRTQQEDSAVYLCASSSTGGSYTSNYGYTFGSGTRLTVV.

The V gene is TRBV5-1, the J gene TRBJ2-1; 9 bases align to TRBD2. Per the germline V gene, CDR1 is SGHRS and CDR2 is YFSETQ. The CDR3 spans 20 residues. J was trimmed by 6 bases and V by 0 bases; bases with no gene match: 19. CDR3 region: CASSLVPPTSGPSGGNEQFF. CDR3 nucleotides: TGCGCCAGCAGCTTGGTTCCCCCGACTAGCGGACCTTCAGGCGGCAATGAGCAGTTCTTC. Drawing the rest from reference TRBV5-1 and TRBJ2-1, the complete variable domain is KAGVTQTPRYLIKTRGQQVTLSCSPISGHRSVSWYQQTPGQGLQFLFEYFSETQRNKGNFPGRFSGRQFSNSRSEMNVSTLELGDSALYLCASSLVPPTSGPSGGNEQFFGPGTRLTVL.

The chain uses TRBV19 and TRBJ2-6; possible D gene TRBD2, 5 bases. Deletions cut 1 base from V and 0 bases from J, with 10 bases between. Germline CDR1 reads LNHDA; CDR2 reads SQIVND (reference sequence). This CDR3 spans 17 amino acids. This chain's CDR3 is CASSIVEGRSGANVLTF. As DNA, the CDR3 is TGTGCCAGTAGTATAGTTGAGGGCCGCTCTGGGGCCAACGTCCTGACTTTC.

The rearrangement joins TRBV30 to TRBJ1-5, with D uncertain. Germline V gene lookup returns CDR1 GTSNPN and CDR2 SVGIG (reference sequence). The germline V and J ends were trimmed by 2 bases and 3 bases, with 14 bases remaining between them. The CDR3 is made up of 15 amino acids. The CDR3 DNA sequence: TGTGCCTGGAGTCCTCAACTTCTCATCAATCAGCCCCAGCATTTT. It codes for CAWSPQLLINQPQHF.

This sequence joins TRBV2 and TRBJ1-5; D not resolved. Germline V lookup: CDR1 SNHLY, CDR2 FYNNEI. V lost 4 bases and J lost 3, with 10 bases in between. CDR3 size: 14 residues. The CDR3 DNA sequence: TGTGCCAGCAGTGGCCGAGATTTCAATCAGCCCCAGCATTTT. Amino acid sequence: CASSGRDFNQPQHF.

V usage is TRBV5-1 and J usage is TRBJ1-4; D gene uncertain. Germline V gene lookup returns CDR1 SGHRS and CDR2 YFSETQ. V was shortened by 5 bases and J by 10 bases, with 18 bases between the two germline ends. The CDR3 totals 14 residues. The CDR3 sequence: CASSTDPTDAKLFF. The CDR3 region has the DNA TGCGCCAGCAGTACGGACCCGACGGATGCAAAACTGTTTTTT.

The chain recombines TRBV29-1 with TRBJ2-7, with D perhaps assigned TRBD1 or TRBD2 (5 bases each). Trimming took off 5 bases at V and 1 base at J, with 18 bases between the two ends. Germline V lookup: CDR1 SQVTM, CDR2 ANQGSEA. The CDR3 covers 15 residues. In DNA form, the CDR3 reads TGCAGCGTTACCCCGGGACGGACGATGTCCTACGAGCAGTACTTC. Translating gives CSVTPGRTMSYEQYF.

The V gene is TRBV27, the J gene TRBJ1-6; 7 bases map to TRBD1. V dropped 3 bases and J dropped 7; count of bases not matched to a gene: 3. CDR3 size: 14 residues. The germline CDR1 and CDR2 sequences are MNHEY and SMNVEV (reference sequence). As DNA, the CDR3 is TGTGCCAGCAGTTTTCAGGGGGGAAATTCACCCCTCCACTTT. It is translated as CASSFQGGNSPLHF.

In DNA, the CDR3 is TGCGCCAGCAGCATGGGAGGGCGGGGCACAGATACGCAGTATTTT. The encoded protein is CASSMGGRGTDTQYF. The V call is TRBV5-1, the J call TRBJ2-3; 7 nucleotides line up with TRBD2. The ends lost 4 bases at V and 1 base at J; junction bases unmatched: 6. Germline V lookup: CDR1 SGHRS, CDR2 YFSETQ. The CDR3 has 15 amino acids.

The rearrangement links TRBV29-1 to TRBJ2-4; 7 nucleotides agree with TRBD1. Germline assignment: CDR1 SQVTM and CDR2 ANQGSEA. V trimming: 2 bases; J trimming: 5 bases; junction bases outside the gene matches: 0. This CDR3 has 12 amino acids. CDR3 bases: TGCAGCGTTGAAACAGGGGAAAACATTCAGTACTTC. It encodes CSVETGENIQYF.

The rearrangement joins TRBV29-1 to TRBJ1-6; 8 nucleotides line up with TRBD1. Trimming at V came to 6 bases and at J to 10 bases, leaving 8 bases not matched to a gene. CDR3 length: 13 residues. Germline loops: CDR1 SQVTM, CDR2 ANQGSEA. The chain's CDR3 is CSVSPDRGSPLHF. The CDR3 DNA is TGCAGCGTGTCACCCGACAGGGGCTCACCCCTCCACTTT.

The chain combines TRBV4-1 with TRBJ1-4; tentatively, D is TRBD1 (5 bases). The CDR3 covers 17 residues. V lost 1 base and J lost 1, with 13 bases in between. CDR1 MGHRA and CDR2 YSYEKL come from the germline V gene. The CDR3 sequence is CASSQVVRDGTNEKLFF. The CDR3 DNA sequence: TGCGCCAGCAGCCAAGTAGTCAGGGACGGAACTAATGAAAAACTGTTTTTT.

V and J are TRBV14 and TRBJ1-6, with D hard to call. CDR1 is SGHDN, CDR2 FVKESK, per germline. V lost 1 base to trimming and J lost 9 bases, with 10 bases between them. The CDR3 contains 14 residues. As DNA, the CDR3 is TGTGCCAGCAGCCAAGGCGGGAGTCGTTCACCCCTCCACTTT. It specifies CASSQGGSRSPLHF.